One sample yielded the 10 T cell receptor beta chains listed below, sequenced in a study of beta chain features in type 1 diabetes. Reverse transcribing all isolated RNA meant expressed TCRB transcripts were sequenced. Sequencing used immunoSEQ multiplex PCR; TCRdb keeps in-frame clones, though not all of them. The data show 350,000 to 400,000 clones, roughly 16% seen once. Sequencing input: naive CD4+ T cells from blood. These receptors were taken from a young woman in good health.

This clone came up a few times. This chain connects TRBV4-3 to TRBJ1-2, with 10 nucleotides matching TRBD1. Looked up from germline, CDR1 is LGHNA and CDR2 is YSLEER. V was pared by 0 bases and J by 0 bases, with 7 bases of the junction left unmatched. The CDR3 runs 18 residues. The CDR3 region is CASSQDGTGVVSNYGYTF. As DNA, the CDR3 is TGCGCCAGCAGCCAAGATGGGACAGGGGTTGTTTCTAACTATGGCTACACCTTC.

This clone showed up just a few times. The chain employs TRBV30 and TRBJ1-2; 7 nucleotides align to TRBD1. Germline values: CDR1 GTSNPN, CDR2 SVGIG (reference sequence). V trimming: 2 bases; J trimming: 4 bases; junction bases outside the gene matches: 4. CDR3 length: 13 amino acids. The CDR3 loop reads CAWSPDRVYGYTF. CDR3 DNA: TGTGCCTGGAGTCCCGACAGGGTCTATGGCTACACCTTC.

This clone was seen only a few times. This chain links TRBV28 with TRBJ2-7; TRBD2 might be the D (5 bases). This CDR3 has 15 amino acids. The germline gives CDR1 MDHEN, CDR2 SYDVKM. V was pared by 2 bases and J by 1 base, with 12 bases between. In nucleotides, the CDR3 is TGTGCCAGCAGTTTACCCGCGGGCCCTTCCTACGAGCAGTACTTC. As protein: CASSLPAGPSYEQYF.

This clone was seen a single time. The chain joins TRBV29-1 to TRBJ2-3; D is uncertain. The CDR3 has 15 amino acids. The germline CDR1 and CDR2 sequences are SQVTM and ANQGSEA. Trimming removed 1 base at V and 1 base at J, with 12 bases between. The CDR3 nucleotides are TGCAGCGTTGAAGTCTCGAGGTTAGGCACAGATACGCAGTATTTT. Translating gives CSVEVSRLGTDTQYF.

This clone has just a few counts. The V gene is TRBV29-1, the J gene TRBJ1-2, with 9 bases that match TRBD1. The CDR3 covers 13 residues. V was clipped by 7 bases and J by 7 bases; unmatched bases: 10. CDR1 SQVTM and CDR2 ANQGSEA come from the germline V gene. Written as DNA, the CDR3 is TGCAGCGCCCGGACAGGGGTGGAGGTTGGCTACACCTTC. Its protein is CSARTGVEVGYTF.

The chain carries TRBV18 and TRBJ2-3, with TRBD1 as a possible D gene (6 bases). The CDR3 loop spans 13 amino acids. The germline V and J ends were trimmed by 3 bases and 9 bases, with 13 bases remaining between them. From germline, CDR1 is KGHSH and CDR2 LQKENI. The CDR3 reads CASSPYREGTQYF. Written as DNA, the CDR3 is TGTGCCAGCTCACCTTACAGGGAAGGGACGCAGTATTTT.

The rearrangement links TRBV4-3 to TRBJ1-5; D possibly corresponds to TRBD1 (5 bases). The V and J ends lost 7 bases and 1 base respectively, with 11 bases between them. CDR3 size: 14 residues. The germline V gene encodes CDR1 LGHNA and CDR2 YSLEER. The CDR3 nucleotides are TGCGCCAGCAAGGAGCAGGGAAGCAATCAGCCCCAGCATTTT. Encoded protein: CASKEQGSNQPQHF.

This clone came up a few times. Here the CDR3 DNA reads TGTGCCAGCAGCTTATTCCTAGCAAGCTTCACAGATACGCAGTATTTT. It codes for CASSLFLASFTDTQYF. The chain joins TRBV7-2 to TRBJ2-3; D may be TRBD2 (5 bases). From germline, CDR1 is SGHTA and CDR2 FQGNSA. This CDR3 has 16 amino acids. V was pared by 2 bases and J by 2 bases, with 14 bases between.

This chain connects TRBV28 to TRBJ1-5; the match to TRBD1 covers 8 bases. V lost 6 bases and J lost 8; bases outside the gene matches: 15. The CDR3 contains 16 residues. Germline-derived CDR1 and CDR2 are MDHEN and SYDVKM. The CDR3 spells CASRLGWQGAIEPQHF. As DNA, the CDR3 is TGTGCCAGCAGGTTGGGGTGGCAGGGGGCAATCGAGCCCCAGCATTTT.

This clone has just a few counts. The chain joins TRBV2 to TRBJ1-5; perhaps TRBD1 as D (5 bases). V was shortened by 6 bases and J by 7 bases, with 13 bases between the two germline ends. The CDR3 totals 13 residues. Germline V gives CDR1 SNHLY, CDR2 FYNNEI. The CDR3 DNA follows: TGTGCCAGCAGGGAACAGGAATACCAGCCCCAGCATTTT. Translated: CASREQEYQPQHF. Using reference TRBV2 and TRBJ1-5 for the parts outside the CDR3, the full variable domain is EPEVTQTPSHQVTQMGQEVILRCVPISNHLYFYWYRQILGQKVEFLVSFYNNEISEKSEIFDDQFSVERPDGSNFTLKIRSTKLEDSAMYFCASREQEYQPQHFGDGTRLSIL.